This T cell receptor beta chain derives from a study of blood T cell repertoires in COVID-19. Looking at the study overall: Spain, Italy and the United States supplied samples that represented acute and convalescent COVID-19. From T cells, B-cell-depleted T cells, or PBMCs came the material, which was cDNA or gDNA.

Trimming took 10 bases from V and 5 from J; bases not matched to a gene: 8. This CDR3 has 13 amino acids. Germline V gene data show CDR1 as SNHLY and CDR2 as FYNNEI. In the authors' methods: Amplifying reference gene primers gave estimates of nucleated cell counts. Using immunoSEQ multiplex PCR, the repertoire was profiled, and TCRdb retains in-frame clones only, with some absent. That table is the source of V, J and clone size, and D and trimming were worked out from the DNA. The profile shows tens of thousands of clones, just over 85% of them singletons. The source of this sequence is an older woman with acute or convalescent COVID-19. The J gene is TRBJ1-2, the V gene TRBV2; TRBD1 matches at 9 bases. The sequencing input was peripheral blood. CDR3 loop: CANQQTGGYGYTF. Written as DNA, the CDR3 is TGTGCCAACCAGCAGACAGGGGGGTATGGCTACACCTTC.